This is a list of T cell receptor beta chains from one sample in a study of response to subunit inactivated influenza vaccine. TCRdb reanalysed the RT-PCR reads using MiXCR and keeps one entry per CDR3 protein. This sample has about 570,000 distinct CDR3 sequences; roughly 10% occur once, and the top ten carry approximately 10%. These same records also appear under a second study, on T cells expressing NK-cell markers.

The sequencing here drew on PBMCs from blood, taken on the day of vaccination. These receptors came from a man in his fifties who received an inactivated influenza vaccine. Both conserved end residues are part of each CDR3. The order of the fields is J gene, clone size, V gene, D gene, CDR3 DNA, CDR3 protein. The D gene is left open where the match is weak. Rows give clone size only sometimes, using once, few, many, or a class for an expanded clone.

j_gene: TRBJ2-2
abundance: few
v_gene: TRBV7-2
d_gene: NA
CDR3nt: TGTGCCAGCAGCATACACTCGGACGGGTACTCCACCGGGGAGCTGTTTTTT
CDR3aa: CASSIHSDGYSTGELFF

j_gene: TRBJ2-2
abundance: NA
v_gene: TRBV7-2
d_gene: NA
CDR3nt: TGTGCCAGCAGCTTAGGTCAGGGTACGACCGGGGAGCTGTTTTTT
CDR3aa: CASSLGQGTTGELFF

j_gene: TRBJ1-1
abundance: many
v_gene: TRBV5-1
d_gene: NA
CDR3nt: TGCGCCAGCAGTGCGGGGCCTTTTAACACTGAAGCTTTCTTT
CDR3aa: CASSAGPFNTEAFF

j_gene: TRBJ1-1
abundance: NA
v_gene: TRBV10-3
d_gene: NA
CDR3nt: TGTGCCGTCCGAGGCTCCGGGCCTAACACTGAAGCTTTCTTT
CDR3aa: CAVRGSGPNTEAFF

j_gene: TRBJ2-3
abundance: many
v_gene: TRBV7-2
d_gene: NA
CDR3nt: TGTGCCAGCAGCAACAGGAGGGTGGAACAGTATTTT
CDR3aa: CASSNRRVEQYF

j_gene: TRBJ2-7
abundance: NA
v_gene: TRBV12-3/TRBV12-4
d_gene: TRBD1
CDR3nt: TGTGCCAGCAGTCTTACCCTACAGGGGGCTAAAAGATACGAGCAGTACTTC
CDR3aa: CASSLTLQGAKRYEQYF

j_gene: TRBJ2-1
abundance: NA
v_gene: TRBV7-9
d_gene: NA
CDR3nt: TGTGCCAGCAGCCCGGGTTTGGATGAGTACAATGAGCAGTTCTTC
CDR3aa: CASSPGLDEYNEQFF

j_gene: TRBJ2-7
abundance: NA
v_gene: TRBV7-2
d_gene: TRBD1
CDR3nt: TGTGCCAGCAGCCCAGTCGAGGGACAGCCTTACGAGCAGTACTTC
CDR3aa: CASSPVEGQPYEQYF

j_gene: TRBJ2-7
abundance: few
v_gene: TRBV24-1
d_gene: TRBD2
CDR3nt: TGTGCCACCAGTGATTTAGCGGGGGTCGAGCAGTACTTC
CDR3aa: CATSDLAGVEQYF

j_gene: TRBJ2-2
abundance: many
v_gene: TRBV9
d_gene: NA
CDR3nt: TGTGCCAGCAGCGTAGGAGGGGTGGGGACCGGGGAGCTGTTTTTT
CDR3aa: CASSVGGVGTGELFF

j_gene: TRBJ2-6
abundance: NA
v_gene: TRBV9
d_gene: NA
CDR3nt: TGTGCCAGCAGCGTAGGGGCGACCTCTGGGGCCAACGTCCTGACTTTC
CDR3aa: CASSVGATSGANVLTF

j_gene: TRBJ2-1
abundance: NA
v_gene: TRBV24-1
d_gene: TRBD1
CDR3nt: TGTGCCACCAGTGATCCCACCCCCCCTGGGGACAGGGGTAGGTACAATGAGCAGTTCTTC
CDR3aa: CATSDPTPPGDRGRYNEQFF

j_gene: TRBJ2-3
abundance: few
v_gene: TRBV12-3/TRBV12-4
d_gene: TRBD2
CDR3nt: TGTGCCAGCAGTTTAACAACACTAGCGGTTAGCACAGATACGCAGTATTTT
CDR3aa: CASSLTTLAVSTDTQYF

j_gene: TRBJ2-7
abundance: NA
v_gene: TRBV7-2
d_gene: NA
CDR3nt: TGTGCCAGCAGCTTAAACAGGGGGGGACAGGACGAGCAGTACTTC
CDR3aa: CASSLNRGGQDEQYF

j_gene: TRBJ2-6
abundance: NA
v_gene: TRBV7-9
d_gene: TRBD2
CDR3nt: TGTGCCAGCAGCTATCGACCCGGGAGGTCTGGGGCCAACGTCCTGACTTTC
CDR3aa: CASSYRPGRSGANVLTF

j_gene: TRBJ2-5
abundance: few
v_gene: TRBV3-1
d_gene: TRBD2
CDR3nt: TGTGCCAGCAGCCACGGACTAGCGGGAGTTGCAGAGACCCAGTACTTC
CDR3aa: CASSHGLAGVAETQYF

j_gene: TRBJ2-5
abundance: NA
v_gene: TRBV18
d_gene: TRBD2
CDR3nt: TGTGCCAGCTCACCAGGGCGTATGACGGGAGGCTTGGGGACCCAGTACTTC
CDR3aa: CASSPGRMTGGLGTQYF

j_gene: TRBJ2-5
abundance: many
v_gene: TRBV12-3/TRBV12-4
d_gene: NA
CDR3nt: TGTGCCAGCAGTCTTGCTTGGGAGACCCAGTACTTC
CDR3aa: CASSLAWETQYF

j_gene: TRBJ1-1
abundance: NA
v_gene: TRBV19
d_gene: NA
CDR3nt: TGTGCCAGTAGCCGCAGGGAGGTGAACACTGAAGCTTTCTTT
CDR3aa: CASSRREVNTEAFF

j_gene: TRBJ1-1
abundance: few
v_gene: TRBV11-2
d_gene: NA
CDR3nt: TGTGCCAGCAGCGCCGGACTGATGAACACTGAAGCTTTCTTT
CDR3aa: CASSAGLMNTEAFF

j_gene: TRBJ1-1
abundance: few
v_gene: TRBV7-2
d_gene: NA
CDR3nt: TGTGCCAGCAGCCTGGACGGGGTAACTGAAGCTTTCTTT
CDR3aa: CASSLDGVTEAFF

j_gene: TRBJ1-1
abundance: few
v_gene: TRBV5-1
d_gene: TRBD1
CDR3nt: TGCGCCAGCAGCACCGGGACAGGGGGCCCGAACACTGAAGCTTTCTTT
CDR3aa: CASSTGTGGPNTEAFF

j_gene: TRBJ2-1
abundance: NA
v_gene: TRBV12-3/TRBV12-4
d_gene: TRBD1
CDR3nt: TGTGCCAGCAGTTTGAGGGACAGGGGGCTCTCTCCCCACAATGAGCAGTTCTTC
CDR3aa: CASSLRDRGLSPHNEQFF

j_gene: TRBJ2-7
abundance: few
v_gene: TRBV7-2
d_gene: TRBD1
CDR3nt: TGTGCCAGCAGCTCGCCGGGACAGATCTACGAGCAGTACTTC
CDR3aa: CASSSPGQIYEQYF

j_gene: TRBJ1-2
abundance: few
v_gene: TRBV6-1
d_gene: TRBD1
CDR3nt: TGTGCCAGCAGACCAGGGGGTAGGGACTATGGCTACACCTTC
CDR3aa: CASRPGGRDYGYTF

j_gene: TRBJ2-7
abundance: NA
v_gene: TRBV20-1
d_gene: TRBD2
CDR3nt: TGCAGTGCTAGGACTAGCGGGATTGGCGAGCAGTACTTC
CDR3aa: CSARTSGIGEQYF

j_gene: TRBJ2-5
abundance: few
v_gene: TRBV28
d_gene: NA
CDR3nt: TGTGCCAGCAGTTCCCGGCGGGAAACCCAAGAGACCCAGTACTTC
CDR3aa: CASSSRRETQETQYF

j_gene: TRBJ2-7
abundance: NA
v_gene: TRBV6-5
d_gene: NA
CDR3nt: TGTGCCAGCAGTTACTCGGAGGGGCCCTACGAGCAGTACTTC
CDR3aa: CASSYSEGPYEQYF

j_gene: TRBJ1-6
abundance: NA
v_gene: TRBV10-3
d_gene: NA
CDR3nt: TGTGCCATCACTCAGGCTTATAATTCACCCCTCCACTTT
CDR3aa: CAITQAYNSPLHF

j_gene: TRBJ2-1
abundance: few
v_gene: TRBV5-1
d_gene: NA
CDR3nt: TGCGCCAGCAGCTTGGGTTACGGGAGCTCCTACAATGAGCAGTTCTTC
CDR3aa: CASSLGYGSSYNEQFF

j_gene: TRBJ2-5
abundance: NA
v_gene: TRBV15
d_gene: TRBD2
CDR3nt: TGTGCCACCAGCACCGGACTAGCGGCGGGAGAGACCCAGTACTTC
CDR3aa: CATSTGLAAGETQYF

j_gene: TRBJ2-2
abundance: NA
v_gene: TRBV7-2
d_gene: TRBD2
CDR3nt: TGTGCCAGCAGCAACAGACTAGCGGGAGGGCCTGGGGAGCTGTTTTTT
CDR3aa: CASSNRLAGGPGELFF

j_gene: TRBJ2-7
abundance: NA
v_gene: TRBV5-1
d_gene: TRBD2
CDR3nt: TGCGCCAGCAGCTTGGGCCTAGCGGGAAGGGTGTACGAGCAGTACTTC
CDR3aa: CASSLGLAGRVYEQYF

j_gene: TRBJ2-1
abundance: NA
v_gene: TRBV11-2
d_gene: TRBD2
CDR3nt: TGTGCCAGCAAGCGGGAGCTGGTCACTGAGCAGTTCTTC
CDR3aa: CASKRELVTEQFF

j_gene: TRBJ2-1
abundance: few
v_gene: TRBV20-1
d_gene: TRBD2
CDR3nt: TGCAGTGCTAGAGATATGGCTAGCGGGGGGACCTCCTACAATGAGCAGTTCTTC
CDR3aa: CSARDMASGGTSYNEQFF

j_gene: TRBJ2-7
abundance: few
v_gene: TRBV5-1
d_gene: TRBD2
CDR3nt: TGCGCCAGCAGCTTGGAAGCCAGCGGGGGAGAGCAGTACTTC
CDR3aa: CASSLEASGGEQYF